This T cell receptor (beta chain) appears in the sequencing data of a study of molecular identifiers for immune sequencing clone quantification. Whole-study context: Naive CD8 cell RNA, from 20,000 or 100,000 cells, was split five ways in replicates, with four sequenced.

When naive CD8 T cells were sorted, they were gated as CD8+CD4-CCR7+CD45RA+. The CDR3 consists of 15 residues. V was pared by 2 bases and J by 0 bases, with 10 bases between. Germline-derived CDR1 and CDR2 are SGHNT and YYREEE (reference sequence). In preparing bulk TCR libraries, previously described methods and listed TCR primers were used. TCRdb re-called the PCR reads with MiXCR, one entry per CDR3 protein. This table holds about 640,000 distinct CDR3 sequences, less than 20% found once. Material: naive CD8+ T cells from blood, with Jurkat cell RNA spiked in. The subset was: FACS-sorted CD8+CD4-CCR7+CD45RA+ naive T cells. This TCR came from a human donor in good health. Some libraries in this study had Jurkat cell RNA spiked in. This chain links TRBV5-4 with TRBJ2-3; no definite D call. The CDR3 reads CASSFRLTSTDTQYF. CDR3 sequence (DNA): TGTGCCAGCAGCTTTCGGCTAACTAGCACAGATACGCAGTATTTT.